Below are 27 T cell receptor beta chains sequenced from a single sample in a study of cytomegalovirus exposure and HLA in healthy donors. The PCR used 60 Vbeta and 13 Jbeta primers. Generated by immunoSEQ multiplex PCR, the TCRdb table keeps only in-frame clones and is missing some. The sample holds approximately 75,000 clones, around 84% seen once. The material sequenced was PBMCs. These receptor sequences come from a man in his sixties or seventies in good health and CMV-seropositive.

This chain uses TRBV1 with TRBJ2-7; the DNA was not compared with TRBD2, the D call given in the table. TRBV1 is a pseudogene locus. The length of the CDR3 is 16 residues. CDR3 region: CTSSQDQRTSSYEQYF. As DNA, the CDR3 is TGCACCAGCAGCCAAGATCAAAGGACTAGCTCCTACGAGCAGTACTTC.

V usage is TRBV28 and J usage is TRBJ2-7; 9 bases line up with TRBD1. Germline CDR1 MDHEN, CDR2 SYDVKM. Losses at the gene ends were 11 bases for V and 4 bases for J; bases not matched to a gene: 6. CDR3 size: 12 residues. The CDR3 loop is CAAGQGPYEQYF. DNA for the CDR3: TGTGCCGCCGGACAGGGGCCTTACGAGCAGTACTTC. Based on the CDR3 plus reference TRBV28 and TRBJ2-7, the full variable domain is DVKVTQSSRYLVKRTGEKVFLECVQDMDHENMFWYRQDPGLGLRLIYFSYDVKMKEKGDIPEGYSVSREKKERFSLILESASTNQTSMYLCAAGQGPYEQYFGPGTRLTVT.

The chain recombines TRBV10-2 with TRBJ2-2, with 10 bases identical to TRBD1. The CDR3 has 16 residues. Germline assignment: CDR1 WSHSY and CDR2 SAAADI. V lost 6 bases and J lost 1; bases outside the gene matches: 5. CDR3 bases: TGCGCCAGCAGGCTTGGACAGGGGGGGAACACCGGGGAGCTGTTTTTT. This translates into CASRLGQGGNTGELFF.

The rearrangement joins TRBV29-1 to TRBJ1-5; 12 bases fit TRBD1. The germline gives CDR1 SQVTM, CDR2 ANQGSEA. V was clipped by 4 bases and J by 5 bases; unmatched bases: 9. The CDR3 sequence is 16 residues long. CDR3 sequence reads: CSVGWGTGGSHQPQHF. The CDR3 coding sequence is TGCAGCGTTGGCTGGGGGACAGGGGGCTCCCATCAGCCCCAGCATTTT.

V and J are TRBV7-6 and TRBJ1-6; TRBD1 matches at 9 bases. The germline V gene encodes CDR1 SGHVS and CDR2 FNYEAQ. V lost 4 bases, J lost 10 bases, and 5 bases stayed unmatched. This CDR3 is 14 amino acids long. CDR3 DNA sequence: TGTGCCAGCAGCTCGGGACAGGGCTGGTCACCCCTCCACTTT. Its translation is CASSSGQGWSPLHF.

V and J are TRBV7-2 and TRBJ2-3; 12 bases match TRBD2. Germline CDR1 and CDR2: SGHTA and FQGNSA. V was clipped by 4 bases and J by 0 bases; unmatched bases: 5. The CDR3 has 17 residues. This CDR3 is CASSSQGTSGSTDTQYF. CDR3 nucleotide sequence: TGTGCCAGCAGCTCCCAGGGGACTAGCGGGAGCACAGATACGCAGTATTTT.

This chain connects TRBV5-1 to TRBJ2-2, with 10 positions matching TRBD1. The germline V gene encodes CDR1 SGHRS and CDR2 YFSETQ. The V and J ends lost 2 bases and 6 bases, in that order; junction bases with no gene match: 1. The CDR3 sequence is 14 residues long. Written as DNA, the CDR3 is TGCGCCAGCAGCTTCGGGACAGGGGCCGGGGAGCTGTTTTTT. This gives the protein CASSFGTGAGELFF.

This clone was counted a single time. This chain joins TRBV28 and TRBJ1-1; weak D call: TRBD1 (6 bases). Germline CDR1 is MDHEN and CDR2 is SYDVKM. V was trimmed by 6 bases and J by 1 base, leaving 9 bases between them. CDR3 length: 13 amino acids. CDR3 coding DNA: TGTGCCAGCAGCGGACAGCAGAACACTGAAGCTTTCTTT. This translates into CASSGQQNTEAFF.

CDR3 sequence: CASSHRTGLAWYEQYF. As DNA, the CDR3 is TGCGCCAGCAGCCATAGGACAGGGCTAGCATGGTACGAGCAGTACTTC. The rearrangement links TRBV4-1 to TRBJ2-7, with 8 nucleotides matching TRBD1. Germline V gene data show CDR1 as MGHRA and CDR2 as YSYEKL. CDR3 length equals 16 residues. Germline trimming cut 3 bases from V and 4 bases from J; bases unmatched to any gene: 11.

CDR3 DNA: TGTGCCAGCAGCTTATCAATAGGGGTTAATGAGCAGTTCTTC. It codes for CASSLSIGVNEQFF. The chain has TRBV7-2 and TRBJ2-1; D perhaps matches TRBD1 (5 bases). The CDR3 consists of 14 residues. V lost 2 bases and J 7 bases, leaving 12 bases between the germline ends. Per germline, CDR1 SGHTA and CDR2 FQGNSA.

This rearrangement joins TRBV7-9 to TRBJ2-7; 15 bases are shared with TRBD2. This CDR3 is built from 16 residues. J lost 2 bases, V lost 5 bases, and 4 bases had no gene match. Germline lookup yields CDR1 SEHNR and CDR2 FQNEAQ (reference sequence). CDR3 sequence reads: CASSGTSGGTAYEQYF. CDR3 DNA: TGTGCCAGCAGCGGGACTAGCGGGGGGACCGCCTACGAGCAGTACTTC. The whole variable domain, filled in from reference TRBV7-9 and TRBJ2-7, reads DTGVSQNPRHKITKRGQNVTFRCDPISEHNRLYWYRQTLGQGPEFLTYFQNEAQLEKSRLLSDRFSAERPKGSFSTLEIQRTEQGDSAMYLCASSGTSGGTAYEQYFGPGTRLTVT.

This clone has just one count. The chain recombines TRBV14 with TRBJ1-2; TRBD1 matches at 11 bases. Germline V gene data show CDR1 as SGHDN and CDR2 as FVKESK. This CDR3 region has 17 residues. V dropped 0 bases and J dropped 5; count of bases not matched to a gene: 8. This CDR3 is CASSQDAGQGARYGYTF. DNA of the CDR3: TGTGCCAGCAGCCAAGATGCAGGACAGGGGGCACGGTATGGCTACACCTTC. Full variable domain (rest looked up from reference TRBV14 and TRBJ1-2): EAGVTQFPSHSVIEKGQTVTLRCDPISGHDNLYWYRRVMGKEIKFLLHFVKESKQDESGMPNNRFLAERTGGTYSTLKVQPAELEDSGVYFCASSQDAGQGARYGYTFGSGTRLTVV.

The chain employs TRBV6-5 and TRBJ1-2, with 8 bases aligning to TRBD1. The germline CDR1 and CDR2 sequences are MNHEY and SVGAGI. The CDR3 totals 15 residues. J was trimmed by 3 bases and V by 0 bases; bases with no gene match: 3. The CDR3 DNA sequence: TGTGCCAGCAGTTACTCCGGACAGGGACACTATGGCTACACCTTC. Its protein is CASSYSGQGHYGYTF.

The rearrangement joins TRBV7-2 to TRBJ2-7; TRBD1 matches at 8 bases. In germline, CDR1 is SGHTA, CDR2 FQGNSA. CDR3 size: 14 residues. The V and J ends lost 4 bases and 5 bases, in that order; junction bases with no gene match: 7. The CDR3 DNA follows: TGTGCCAGCAGCTCCCAGGGGGCGCTGGACGAGCAGTACTTC. This translates into CASSSQGALDEQYF. The complete variable domain, with remaining parts taken from reference TRBV7-2 and TRBJ2-7, reads GAGVSQSPSNKVTEKGKDVELRCDPISGHTALYWYRQSLGQGLEFLIYFQGNSAPDKSGLPSDRFSAERTGGSVSTLTIQRTQQEDSAVYLCASSSQGALDEQYFGPGTRLTVT.

This chain uses TRBV6-6 with TRBJ2-3, with a weak D call TRBD1 (6 bases). The CDR3 contains 16 residues. CDR1 is MNHNY and CDR2 is SVGAGI in the germline V gene (reference sequence). Trimming cost V 6 bases and J 4 bases, with 20 bases left between them. The CDR3 loop reads CASSSKGTGKPDTQYF. The DNA for the CDR3 is TGTGCCAGCAGCTCTAAGGGAACAGGGAAACCAGATACGCAGTATTTT.

V and J are TRBV5-5 and TRBJ1-5; 8 bases line up with TRBD1. After removal of 3 bases from V and 6 bases from J, the junction contained 5 bases not matched to a gene. Germline loops: CDR1 SGHKS, CDR2 YYEKEE (reference sequence). The CDR3 has 14 amino acids. For the CDR3, the DNA is TGTGCCAGCAGCTCCTGGACAGGGTTTCAGCCCCAGCATTTT. Translating it yields CASSSWTGFQPQHF.

The rearrangement links TRBV25-1 to TRBJ2-7; 7 bases agree with TRBD1. Germline trimming cut 3 bases from V and 0 bases from J; bases unmatched to any gene: 8. Per germline, CDR1 MGHDK and CDR2 SYGVNS. There are 16 residues in the CDR3. The CDR3 region is CASSENPGQNSYEQYF. In nucleotides, the CDR3 is TGTGCCAGCAGTGAGAACCCGGGACAGAACTCCTACGAGCAGTACTTC.

The chain employs TRBV15 and TRBJ1-2, with unresolved D. Germline V lookup: CDR1 LNHNV, CDR2 YYDKDF (reference sequence). This CDR3 is 14 amino acids long. V gave up 1 base and J gave up 2 bases, with 8 bases separating them. The CDR3 DNA is TGTGCCACCAGCAGAGGGTCAGGAAACTATGGCTACACCTTC. It yields the protein CATSRGSGNYGYTF.

This chain joins TRBV19 and TRBJ2-7; 7 bases are shared with TRBD1. V dropped 4 bases and J dropped 2; count of bases not matched to a gene: 8. CDR3 length: 15 amino acids. Germline V gene sequence: CDR1 LNHDA, CDR2 SQIVND (reference sequence). CDR3 nucleotide sequence: TGTGCCAGTAGTACCCTCCGGACAGGCGCCTACGAGCAGTACTTC. It encodes CASSTLRTGAYEQYF.

V gene TRBV6-5 combines with J gene TRBJ2-1; 7 bases line up with TRBD2. V shed 5 bases, J shed 7 bases, and the junction held 11 bases outside the gene matches. CDR3 length: 15 residues. Germline CDR1 reads MNHEY; CDR2 reads SVGAGI. The CDR3: CASSPSGIPWNEQFF. In DNA, the CDR3 is TGTGCCAGCAGTCCCAGCGGGATCCCCTGGAATGAGCAGTTCTTC.

This clone was counted once. V usage is TRBV9 and J usage is TRBJ2-2; the match to TRBD2 covers 10 bases. The V gene's germline CDR1 is SGDLS and CDR2 YYNGEE. The CDR3 contains 18 residues. The ends lost 0 bases at V and 0 bases at J; junction bases unmatched: 5. The CDR3 DNA reads as TGTGCCAGCAGCGTAGAGCTAGCGGGGGCCCCGAACACCGGGGAGCTGTTTTTT. This encodes CASSVELAGAPNTGELFF.

The rearrangement uses TRBV9 and TRBJ1-1; D possibly corresponds to TRBD1 (6 bases). The ends were cut back, 4 bases at V and 4 bases at J, with 14 bases in the middle. This CDR3 comprises 14 residues. Germline values: CDR1 SGDLS, CDR2 YYNGEE. The CDR3 loop is CASSSLGGGTEAFF. The CDR3 DNA reads as TGTGCCAGCAGCTCCTTAGGGGGTGGCACTGAAGCTTTCTTT.

The chain links TRBV10-3 to TRBJ1-1; D is perhaps TRBD1 (6 bases). There are 13 residues in the CDR3. V gave up 8 bases and J gave up 1 base, with 11 bases separating them. Germline V gene sequence: CDR1 ENHRY, CDR2 SYGVKD. The CDR3, as DNA: TGTGCCATCTTATCGGGACAGAACACTGAAGCTTTCTTT. Amino acids: CAILSGQNTEAFF.

The chain links TRBV9 to TRBJ2-7; TRBD1 is a possible D gene (6 bases). CDR1 is SGDLS, CDR2 YYNGEE, per germline. CDR3 length equals 14 residues. V gave up 0 bases and J gave up 2 bases, with 9 bases separating them. The CDR3 is CASSVGGQAYEQYF. CDR3 sequence (DNA): TGTGCCAGCAGCGTAGGGGGGCAGGCCTACGAGCAGTACTTC.

This clone has more than one count but fewer than ten. The chain has TRBV6-1 and TRBJ2-5; maybe TRBD2 (7 bases). Between the trimmed V and J ends, which lost 8 bases and 2 bases, there was a span of 12 bases. Germline CDR1 and CDR2: MNHNS and SASEGT. This CDR3 has 13 residues. The CDR3 DNA follows: TGTGCCAGCGAAGGGGGAGGGCAAGAGACCCAGTACTTC. It is translated as CASEGGGQETQYF.

The chain links TRBV9 to TRBJ2-1; D unresolved. Germline values: CDR1 SGDLS, CDR2 YYNGEE. This CDR3 comprises 14 residues. The germline V and J ends were trimmed by 4 bases and 2 bases, with 10 bases remaining between them. The CDR3 sequence: CASSPQPAYNEQFF. DNA for the CDR3: TGTGCCAGCAGCCCCCAACCAGCCTACAATGAGCAGTTCTTC.

The V and J genes are TRBV4-1 and TRBJ1-3, with D possibly TRBD1 on 5 matching bases. With 8 bases removed from V and 4 bases from J, the gap between germline ends came to 15 bases. In germline, CDR1 is MGHRA, CDR2 YSYEKL. CDR3 size: 14 residues. The CDR3 nucleotides are TGCGCCAGCGCACGGGGGGTTTTCGGAAACACCATATATTTT. As protein: CASARGVFGNTIYF.